Following are 30 T cell receptor beta chains from one sample sequenced in a study of blood T cell repertoires in COVID-19. The repertoire was sequenced with immunoSEQ multiplex PCR; TCRdb's copy has only in-frame clones and lacks some. This repertoire shows about 130,000 clones, over 75% found once; its top ten account for roughly 15%. The sequencing sample was made of peripheral blood. These receptors came from a man aged 25-45 years with COVID-19, enrolled during active disease.

The chain's CDR3 is CASRGTGGHNEQFF. CDR3 nucleotide sequence: TGTGCCAGCAGAGGGACAGGGGGCCACAATGAGCAGTTCTTC. This chain joins TRBV7-9 and TRBJ2-1, with 12 bases matching TRBD1. V lost 6 bases and J lost 5; bases outside the gene matches: 2. Germline V gene sequence: CDR1 SEHNR, CDR2 FQNEAQ (reference sequence). This CDR3 contains 14 residues.

This clone was detected only once. V and J are TRBV30 and TRBJ1-1; D is undetermined. Germline V gene data show CDR1 as GTSNPN and CDR2 as SVGIG (reference sequence). This CDR3 region has 15 residues. Deletions cut 1 base from V and 7 bases from J, with 19 bases between. The CDR3 nucleotides are TGTGCCTGGAGTGCAGCTATCGATACCGGGGATGAAGCTTTCTTT. It is translated as CAWSAAIDTGDEAFF.

In DNA, the CDR3 is TGTGCCTGGAGTGTAGGGGCGGGGGGCTCTGAGACCCAGTACTTC. It translates to CAWSVGAGGSETQYF. The chain has TRBV30 and TRBJ2-5; 8 bases map to TRBD2. V shed 0 bases, J shed 5 bases, and the junction held 8 bases outside the gene matches. Germline CDR1 and CDR2: GTSNPN and SVGIG (reference sequence). The length of the CDR3 is 15 residues.

The V call is TRBV6-5, the J call TRBJ2-3, with D uncertain. Germline CDR1 is MNHEY and CDR2 is SVGAGI. V shed 2 bases and J shed 8 bases, with 11 bases lying between them. There are 13 residues in the CDR3. CDR3 loop: CASSYTPGGTQYF. The CDR3 DNA reads as TGTGCCAGCAGTTACACCCCCGGCGGTACGCAGTATTTT.

The chain recombines TRBV7-9 with TRBJ2-3; TRBD2 aligns across 9 bases. Per germline, CDR1 SEHNR and CDR2 FQNEAQ (reference sequence). V lost 6 bases and J lost 5; bases outside the gene matches: 12. The CDR3 runs to 16 residues. The CDR3 DNA reads TGTGCCAGCAGACCCTCGTGGCGGGGGGGTGGAGATACGCAGTATTTT. This encodes CASRPSWRGGGDTQYF.

This clone was detected once. V usage is TRBV24-1 and J usage is TRBJ1-2, with D unresolved. The CDR3 has 16 amino acids. V gave up 3 bases and J gave up 6 bases, with 19 bases separating them. Germline lookup yields CDR1 KGHDR and CDR2 SFDVKD. The CDR3 spells CATSDPGLSGVDGYTF. The CDR3 nucleotides are TGTGCCACCAGTGATCCGGGCCTATCCGGGGTAGATGGCTACACCTTC.

This clone has just a few counts. The chain combines TRBV6-1 with TRBJ1-1, with 7 bases that match TRBD1. V lost 1 base, J lost 0 bases, and 5 bases stayed unmatched. CDR3 length: 16 residues. Germline CDR1 reads MNHNS; CDR2 reads SASEGT. CDR3 amino acids: CASSEDRGRMNTEAFF. The CDR3 region has the DNA TGTGCCAGCAGTGAAGACAGGGGCAGGATGAACACTGAAGCTTTCTTT.

The chain combines TRBV9 with TRBJ1-1, with a possible D match to TRBD1 (5 bases). V was shortened by 0 bases and J by 6 bases, with 12 bases between the two germline ends. The CDR3 contains 14 residues. The germline V gene encodes CDR1 SGDLS and CDR2 YYNGEE. The chain's CDR3 is CASSVVGTGSEAFF. The CDR3 nucleotides read TGTGCCAGCAGCGTAGTAGGGACTGGATCTGAAGCTTTCTTT.

This clone was recorded a few times. CDR3 amino acids: CASSDGRDYGYTF. The DNA of the CDR3 is TGTGCCAGCAGTGACGGCAGGGACTATGGCTACACCTTC. This chain links TRBV6-4 with TRBJ1-2; D is perhaps TRBD1 (5 bases). The germline gives CDR1 MRHNA, CDR2 SNTAGT. The CDR3 consists of 13 residues. Deletions cut 2 bases from V and 3 bases from J, with 7 bases between.

This chain links TRBV6-6 with TRBJ2-1; no reliable D call. Trimming removed 2 bases from V and 4 bases from J, with 9 bases in between. CDR3 length: 14 residues. Germline V gene lookup returns CDR1 MNHNY and CDR2 SVGAGI (reference sequence). This CDR3 reads CASSYGAGYNEQFF. The CDR3 coding sequence is TGTGCCAGCAGTTACGGCGCAGGTTACAATGAGCAGTTCTTC.

CDR3 DNA sequence: TGTGCCATCAGGTTACATACAGGGGGGTGGAATCAGCCCCAGCATTTT. Amino acid sequence: CAIRLHTGGWNQPQHF. The V call is TRBV10-3, the J call TRBJ1-5; 8 bases match TRBD1. This CDR3 is 16 amino acids long. Germline V CDR1 and CDR2: ENHRY, SYGVKD. J was trimmed by 4 bases and V by 6 bases; bases with no gene match: 11.

The chain has TRBV9 and TRBJ2-1; D call uncertain. Deletions cut 4 bases from V and 3 bases from J, with 14 bases between. Germline CDR1 SGDLS, CDR2 YYNGEE. The CDR3 extends over 15 amino acids. CDR3 in amino acids: CASSPPPHVYNEQFF. As DNA, the CDR3 is TGTGCCAGCAGCCCCCCCCCACACGTCTACAATGAGCAGTTCTTC.

The chain uses TRBV6-1 and TRBJ1-5, with D tentatively TRBD1 (5 bases). V was trimmed by 1 base and J by 4 bases, leaving 17 bases between them. Germline lookup yields CDR1 MNHNS and CDR2 SASEGT. This CDR3 has 17 amino acids. DNA of the CDR3: TGTGCCAGCAGTGAAGGTCTGGGGATGGGGGGGAATCAGCCCCAGCATTTT. It codes for CASSEGLGMGGNQPQHF.

This clone has a handful of counts. The chain uses TRBV5-6 and TRBJ2-4, with 8 bases aligning to TRBD2. Trimming removed 0 bases from V and 1 base from J; junction bases left unmatched: 3. Germline V gives CDR1 SGHDT, CDR2 YYEEEE. The length of the CDR3 is 16 residues. This CDR3 is CASSLGSGVAKNIQYF. The CDR3 DNA reads TGTGCCAGCAGCTTGGGTAGCGGGGTGGCCAAAAACATTCAGTACTTC.

The chain has TRBV11-3 and TRBJ2-7; a weak D match, TRBD1 (5 bases). This CDR3 is built from 14 residues. CDR1 and CDR2 (germline): SGHNT, YENEEA. Between the trimmed V and J ends, which lost 5 bases and 3 bases, there was a span of 14 bases. The DNA for the CDR3 is TGTGCCAGCAGCCAGGGTTTAGAAGGCTACGAGCAGTACTTC. Amino acids: CASSQGLEGYEQYF.

This chain joins TRBV4-2 and TRBJ2-5; 11 nucleotides match TRBD2. The CDR3 length is 15 residues. The ends lost 4 bases at V and 2 bases at J; junction bases unmatched: 3. The V gene's germline CDR1 is LGHNA and CDR2 YNFKEQ. CDR3 protein: CASSRGTSGQETQYF. CDR3 DNA: TGTGCCAGCAGCCGCGGGACTAGCGGACAAGAGACCCAGTACTTC.

The rearrangement uses TRBV6-5 and TRBJ1-1; D is unresolved. The CDR3 has 12 residues. V lost 4 bases and J 5 bases, leaving 8 bases between the germline ends. Germline CDR1 MNHEY, CDR2 SVGAGI. CDR3 sequence reads: CASSSTSTEAFF. The DNA of the CDR3 is TGTGCCAGCAGTTCAACTTCTACTGAAGCTTTCTTT.

This rearrangement joins TRBV6-2 or TRBV6-3 to TRBJ1-1; D is unresolved. The CDR3 sequence is 14 residues long. V lost 2 bases, J lost 5 bases, and 12 bases lay in between. Germline V lookup: CDR1 MNHEY, CDR2 SVGEGT. CDR3 bases: TGTGCCAGCAGTTACCAAGACAAGGTGACTGAAGCTTTCTTT. The encoded protein is CASSYQDKVTEAFF.

The V gene is TRBV11-2, the J gene TRBJ2-7; 9 nucleotides agree with TRBD2. CDR1 and CDR2 (germline): SGHAT, FQNNGV. The length of the CDR3 is 17 residues. Trimming removed 4 bases from V and 2 bases from J; junction bases left unmatched: 12. The CDR3 DNA reads TGTGCCAGCAGCTCTAGCAGACTAGCGGTGACTCCCTACGAGCAGTACTTC. Its protein is CASSSSRLAVTPYEQYF.

This chain links TRBV27 with TRBJ2-4; unclear D gene. The CDR3 contains 13 residues. Germline CDR1 and CDR2: MNHEY and SMNVEV (reference sequence). Trimming took off 0 bases at V and 6 bases at J, with 6 bases between the two ends. CDR3 in DNA: TGTGCCAGCAGTTTATCGGGCAGAAACATTCAGTACTTC. Its protein is CASSLSGRNIQYF.

The chain links TRBV4-1 to TRBJ2-6, with a possible D match to TRBD1 (7 bases). The CDR3 totals 20 residues. V was clipped by 3 bases and J by 0 bases, with 21 bases between them. Per the germline V gene, CDR1 is MGHRA and CDR2 is YSYEKL. The CDR3 DNA is TGCGCCAGCAGCCATAGGGTGCGGGACAGCCGTAACTCTGGGGCCAACGTCCTGACTTTC. It codes for CASSHRVRDSRNSGANVLTF.

The CDR3 coding sequence is TGTGCCAGCAGCTCCGCCAGGCACACGCTACGTAACTATGGCTACACCTTC. This sequence encodes CASSSARHTLRNYGYTF. The J gene is TRBJ1-2, the V gene TRBV7-9; D gene uncertain. The CDR3 runs 17 residues. Deletions cut 4 bases from V and 1 base from J, with 19 bases between. The germline V gene has CDR1 SEHNR and CDR2 FQNEAQ (reference sequence).

V gene TRBV4-2 combines with J gene TRBJ1-2, with 8 bases fitting TRBD1. The CDR3 has 16 amino acids. Per the germline V gene, CDR1 is LGHNA and CDR2 is YNFKEQ. J was trimmed by 8 bases and V by 4 bases; bases with no gene match: 15. The CDR3 DNA is TGTGCCAGCAGCCCCCACCCCTCGGGACAGGACTGGGGCTACACCTTC. It specifies CASSPHPSGQDWGYTF.

This chain connects TRBV6-5 to TRBJ1-6; D may be TRBD1 (6 bases). The germline V gene has CDR1 MNHEY and CDR2 SVGAGI. The CDR3 sequence is 13 residues long. V was trimmed by 6 bases and J by 13 bases, leaving 16 bases between them. CDR3 nucleotides: TGTGCCAGCAGAGACACCCAGGGGTCGCCCCTCCACTTT. It codes for CASRDTQGSPLHF.

The chain employs TRBV29-1 and TRBJ1-2; 7 bases line up with TRBD1. CDR1 SQVTM and CDR2 ANQGSEA come from the germline V gene. The CDR3 extends over 12 amino acids. The CDR3 DNA reads as TGCAGTGGACAGGCGGAGTATGATGGCTACACCTTC. Translation gives CSGQAEYDGYTF.

V and J are TRBV11-3 and TRBJ2-7; D may be TRBD2 (5 bases). CDR3 size: 13 residues. Trimming stripped 3 bases from V and 1 base from J, with 7 bases between. Germline values: CDR1 SGHNT, CDR2 YENEEA. CDR3 nucleotides: TGTGCCAGCAGCTTGGCGGGTTCCTACGAGCAGTACTTC. This sequence encodes CASSLAGSYEQYF.

The chain is built from TRBV7-3 and TRBJ2-7; 8 nucleotides line up with TRBD1. CDR3 length equals 12 residues. The germline gives CDR1 SGHTA, CDR2 FQGTGA. With 9 bases clipped from V and 3 bases from J, the junction kept 4 bases outside the gene matches. DNA for the CDR3: TGTGCCAGACTGGACAGGGACTACGAGCAGTACTTC. Translation: CARLDRDYEQYF.

The chain has TRBV5-1 and TRBJ1-4; weak D call: TRBD1 (6 bases). Germline assignment: CDR1 SGHRS and CDR2 YFSETQ. The CDR3 totals 13 residues. V lost 0 bases, J lost 6 bases, and 6 bases lay in between. The CDR3 loop reads CASSLGTDEKLFF. The CDR3 DNA is TGCGCCAGCAGCTTGGGGACAGATGAAAAACTGTTTTTT.

The V gene is TRBV20-1, the J gene TRBJ1-1, with D tentatively TRBD1 (5 bases). Trimming took 3 bases from V and 1 from J, leaving 15 bases between them. The germline gives CDR1 DFQATT, CDR2 SNEGSKA (reference sequence). The CDR3 loop spans 15 amino acids. This chain's CDR3 is CSASTEQEGNTEAFF. CDR3 sequence (DNA): TGCAGTGCTAGTACGGAACAGGAAGGGAACACTGAAGCTTTCTTT.

As concerns this clone: The limits of the CDR3 on the DNA are not certain, so only TCRdb's listed CDR3 is given. The gene calls are TRBV28 and TRBJ2-3; TRBD2 is the table's D call, not checked against the DNA. Inclusive of both ends, the CDR3 amounts to 15 amino acids. CDR1 and CDR2 from the germline V gene are MDHEN and SYDVKM. The CDR3 protein is CASSSSGASTDTQYF.